The source of this TCR beta chain is a study of blood T cell repertoires in COVID-19. At the level of the study: Whether acute or convalescent, the COVID-19 samples came from the United States, Italy and Spain. PBMCs, B-cell-depleted T cells, or T cells provided the cDNA or gDNA that made up the material.

In the original analysis: Reference gene primers were amplified, and this amplification served to estimate nucleated cell counts. The table came from immunoSEQ multiplex PCR; TCRdb's copy has only in-frame clones and leaves some out. Clonal size and the V and J genes are those of that table, whereas D and trimming came from the DNA. The profile shows about 200,000 clones, approximately 81% of them singletons. Sequencing was carried out using peripheral blood. This receptor was taken from an elderly woman with acute or convalescent COVID-19.

CDR3 sequence reads: CASSPEGGRGTYEQYF. CDR3 DNA sequence: TGTGCCAGCAGTCCCGAGGGGGGGAGGGGAACCTACGAGCAGTACTTC. The chain has TRBV2 and TRBJ2-7; D is possibly TRBD2 (7 bases). There are 16 residues in the CDR3. Trimming left V 5 bases short and J 2 bases short, with 19 bases between. Per germline, CDR1 SNHLY and CDR2 FYNNEI.